This entry lists 24 T cell receptor beta chains sequenced from one sample in a study of T cell repertoires in cytomegalovirus infection. The antigens these receptors bind are not known. From the reads, TCRdb called clonotypes with MiXCR, one entry per CDR3 protein. The sample lists around 77,000 distinct CDR3 sequences, approximately 22% occurring once. Source: CD8+ T cells from cultured PBMCs, taken from culture after CMV antigen stimulation. These receptors originate from a human donor in good health (CMV status not recorded). Some clones in this sample may be carry-over from other donors' samples.

This clonotype appeared a few times. The genes are TRBV9 and TRBJ2-3, with D unclear. This CDR3 comprises 13 residues. Trimming shortened V by 4 bases and J by 0 bases, and 6 bases separated the two germline ends. Germline V CDR1 and CDR2: SGDLS, YYNGEE. CDR3 coding DNA: TGTGCCAGCAGCAGCCCTAGCACAGATACGCAGTATTTT. As protein: CASSSPSTDTQYF.

This clonotype was picked up one time. The V and J genes are TRBV6-2 or TRBV6-3 and TRBJ1-5; tentatively, D is TRBD1 (6 bases). The CDR3 runs to 15 residues. Looked up from germline, CDR1 is MNHEY and CDR2 is SVGEGT. V lost 6 bases and J 4 bases, leaving 16 bases between the germline ends. CDR3 protein: CASSEHRDRNQPQHF. As DNA, the CDR3 is TGTGCCAGCAGCGAACACAGGGATCGGAATCAGCCCCAGCATTTT.

Ten or more counts support this clonotype. The gene calls are TRBV5-6 and TRBJ2-7; D possibly matches TRBD1 or TRBD2 (5 bases each). Trimming took 4 bases from V and 0 from J, leaving 11 bases between them. The CDR3 totals 14 residues. The V gene's germline CDR1 is SGHDT and CDR2 YYEEEE. The CDR3 DNA reads TGTGCCAGCAGCATGGGAGACAGCTCCTACGAGCAGTACTTC. Protein: CASSMGDSSYEQYF.

The chain has TRBV6-2 or TRBV6-3 and TRBJ2-1; TRBD2 aligns across 12 bases. The germline V gene encodes CDR1 MNHEY and CDR2 SVGEGT. The CDR3 spans 18 residues. V lost 7 bases to trimming and J lost 0 bases; unmatched junction nucleotides: 10. CDR3 nucleotides: TGTGCCAGCACCTTACTAGCGGGGGGCCCCAGCTCCTACAATGAGCAGTTCTTC. Amino acid sequence: CASTLLAGGPSSYNEQFF.

This chain joins TRBV9 and TRBJ2-3; 8 positions match TRBD2. The junction had 6 bases not matched to a gene; V was cut back by 4 bases and J by 2 bases. The CDR3 loop spans 15 amino acids. Germline loops: CDR1 SGDLS, CDR2 YYNGEE. CDR3 residues: CASSRGAGDTDTQYF. CDR3 coding DNA: TGTGCCAGCAGCCGAGGAGCGGGGGACACAGATACGCAGTATTTT.

This rearrangement joins TRBV7-9 to TRBJ1-4; 7 bases align to TRBD1. With 6 bases clipped from V and 8 bases from J, the junction kept 9 bases outside the gene matches. The CDR3 loop spans 14 amino acids. CDR1 and CDR2 (germline): SEHNR, FQNEAQ (reference sequence). In DNA, the CDR3 is TGTGCCAGCAGAAGACAGGGACCCATCGAAAAACTGTTTTTT. Protein sequence: CASRRQGPIEKLFF. Variable domain in full (rest from reference TRBV7-9 and TRBJ1-4): DTGVSQNPRHKITKRGQNVTFRCDPISEHNRLYWYRQTLGQGPEFLTYFQNEAQLEKSRLLSDRFSAERPKGSFSTLEIQRTEQGDSAMYLCASRRQGPIEKLFFGSGTQLSVL.

Only a few counts were recorded for this clonotype. V is TRBV6-2 or TRBV6-3 and J is TRBJ2-5; D is uncertain. This CDR3 is 16 amino acids long. Germline lookup yields CDR1 MNHEY and CDR2 SVGEGT. Trimming removed 2 bases at V and 5 bases at J, with 18 bases between. CDR3 sequence reads: CASSYNEKDYSETQYF. Here the CDR3 DNA reads TGTGCCAGCAGTTACAATGAAAAGGATTACAGCGAGACCCAGTACTTC.

This sequence joins TRBV7-8 and TRBJ2-4; unclear D gene. Germline V gene data show CDR1 as SGHVS and CDR2 as FQNEAQ. V lost 1 base to trimming and J lost 0 bases, with 10 bases between them. The CDR3 covers 16 residues. The CDR3 bases are TGTGCCAGCAGCTTAGACGCGGTATCAGCCAAAAACATTCAGTACTTC. Translated, it gives CASSLDAVSAKNIQYF.

The V and J genes are TRBV7-9 and TRBJ2-5, with TRBD2 matching over 10 bases. J lost 7 bases, V lost 1 base, and 6 bases had no gene match. CDR3 length equals 15 residues. Germline-derived CDR1 and CDR2 are SEHNR and FQNEAQ (reference sequence). CDR3 in DNA: TGTGCCAGCAGCTTAGGGACTAGCGGCCGGGGGACCCAGTACTTC. Amino acid sequence: CASSLGTSGRGTQYF. Complete variable domain (other parts from reference TRBV7-9 and TRBJ2-5): DTGVSQNPRHKITKRGQNVTFRCDPISEHNRLYWYRQTLGQGPEFLTYFQNEAQLEKSRLLSDRFSAERPKGSFSTLEIQRTEQGDSAMYLCASSLGTSGRGTQYFGPGTRLLVL.

This clonotype was detected a few times. The V call is TRBV10-3, the J call TRBJ2-3; the match to TRBD1 covers 9 bases. The CDR3 covers 16 residues. Germline loops: CDR1 ENHRY, CDR2 SYGVKD. Germline trimming cut 0 bases from V and 8 bases from J; bases unmatched to any gene: 9. The CDR3 bases are TGTGCCATCAGTGAGTCGACAGGGGGTGAAATGGGTACGCAGTATTTT. Amino acid sequence: CAISESTGGEMGTQYF.

The chain has TRBV7-6 and TRBJ2-4; D possibly uses TRBD1 or TRBD2 (5 bases each). The V and J ends lost 3 bases and 6 bases respectively, with 15 bases between them. This CDR3 has 15 residues. CDR1 is SGHVS and CDR2 is FNYEAQ in the germline V gene. DNA of the CDR3: TGTGCCAGCAGCTTGGGACCCGATATGGGAAACATTCAGTACTTC. Residues: CASSLGPDMGNIQYF.

V is TRBV7-6 and J is TRBJ1-6, with a weak D call TRBD1 (6 bases). Germline assignment: CDR1 SGHVS and CDR2 FNYEAQ. V was cut by 4 bases and J by 10 bases, with 8 bases left in between. CDR3 length: 12 residues. The CDR3 DNA follows: TGTGCCAGCAGCTCCCAGGGGTCACCCCTCCACTTT. As protein: CASSSQGSPLHF.

Comment on this clonotype: The junction departs from the called germline gene at one end, perhaps through a read error. This chain links TRBV29-1 with TRBJ2-5, with 9 bases lining up with TRBD1. Germline CDR1 and CDR2: SQVTM and ANQGSEA. The CDR3 is made up of 11 amino acids. DNA of the CDR3: TGCAGCGTTGAAGATAGGGACAGGGTGGACTTC. It codes for CSVEDRDRVDF.

The V call is TRBV7-2, the J call TRBJ2-3, with D perhaps matching TRBD2 (7 bases). V shed 3 bases and J shed 6 bases, with 16 bases lying between them. This CDR3 region has 15 residues. From germline, CDR1 is SGHTA and CDR2 FQGNSA. The CDR3 sequence is CASSLGGGPGDTQYF. CDR3 nucleotides: TGTGCCAGCAGCTTGGGCGGGGGCCCCGGGGATACGCAGTATTTT. Filled out from reference TRBV7-2 and TRBJ2-3, the complete variable domain reads GAGVSQSPSNKVTEKGKDVELRCDPISGHTALYWYRQSLGQGLEFLIYFQGNSAPDKSGLPSDRFSAERTGGSVSTLTIQRTQQEDSAVYLCASSLGGGPGDTQYFGPGTRLTVL.

This clonotype was observed a few times. The gene calls are TRBV11-2 and TRBJ2-1, with unresolved D. V was cut by 1 base and J by 6 bases, with 19 bases left in between. The germline gives CDR1 SGHAT, CDR2 FQNNGV. The CDR3 extends over 17 amino acids. The CDR3 loop is CASSLGFSALGFNEQFF. CDR3 coding DNA: TGTGCCAGCAGCTTAGGCTTTTCTGCCCTGGGTTTCAATGAGCAGTTCTTC.

The chain combines TRBV5-1 with TRBJ1-1; D is perhaps TRBD1 (6 bases). Germline V gene lookup returns CDR1 SGHRS and CDR2 YFSETQ. The CDR3 contains 14 residues. V gave up 0 bases and J gave up 4 bases, with 10 bases separating them. CDR3 sequence: CASSLGSQGTEAFF. The CDR3 coding sequence is TGCGCCAGCAGCTTGGGGTCACAGGGCACTGAAGCTTTCTTT.

The DNA for the CDR3 is TGTGCCAGCAGTTTACTCCCAGGGGCCGCATCTAACTATGGCTACACCTTC. Translating it yields CASSLLPGAASNYGYTF. The chain uses TRBV27 and TRBJ1-2; possible D gene TRBD1, 6 bases. V lost 2 bases to trimming and J lost 0 bases, with 16 bases between them. Germline assignment: CDR1 MNHEY and CDR2 SMNVEV (reference sequence). There are 17 residues in the CDR3.

The rearrangement joins TRBV6-8 to TRBJ2-3; the D gene could be TRBD1 or TRBD2 (6 bases each). Trimming stripped 2 bases from V and 3 bases from J, with 15 bases between. The V gene's germline CDR1 is MNHGY and CDR2 SAAAGT. The CDR3 consists of 16 residues. The CDR3 reads CASSYPGQGRTDTQYF. CDR3 nucleotide sequence: TGTGCCAGCAGTTACCCGGGGCAGGGGAGGACAGATACGCAGTATTTT.

The genes are TRBV7-2 and TRBJ2-7; D call uncertain. The CDR3 has 15 amino acids. Trimming removed 1 base from V and 1 base from J, with 11 bases in between. From germline, CDR1 is SGHTA and CDR2 FQGNSA. CDR3 region: CASSLEVGVSYEQYF. The DNA for the CDR3 is TGTGCCAGCAGCTTAGAGGTAGGCGTGTCCTACGAGCAGTACTTC.

This clonotype was observed many times. V and J are TRBV4-3 and TRBJ1-1, with unresolved D. V was trimmed by 0 bases and J by 1 base, leaving 9 bases between them. The CDR3 is 15 residues long. Per the germline V gene, CDR1 is LGHNA and CDR2 is YSLEER. Here the CDR3 DNA reads TGCGCCAGCAGCCAAGAAACTTACACGAACACTGAAGCTTTCTTT. It yields the protein CASSQETYTNTEAFF.

This clonotype came up many times. The CDR3 DNA is TGTGCCAGCAGTTTACGTTTGGTGGGGGGTTTTTCACCCCTCCACTTT. It yields the protein CASSLRLVGGFSPLHF. The V call is TRBV28, the J call TRBJ1-6, with D perhaps TRBD1 (5 bases). Trimming removed 2 bases from V and 9 bases from J, with 17 bases in between. This CDR3 spans 16 amino acids. Germline loops: CDR1 MDHEN, CDR2 SYDVKM. Filled out from reference TRBV28 and TRBJ1-6, the complete variable domain reads DVKVTQSSRYLVKRTGEKVFLECVQDMDHENMFWYRQDPGLGLRLIYFSYDVKMKEKGDIPEGYSVSREKKERFSLILESASTNQTSMYLCASSLRLVGGFSPLHFGNGTRLTVT.

This clonotype has ten or more counts. The rearrangement joins TRBV6-6 to TRBJ2-7; D gene unclear. The germline V and J ends were trimmed by 2 bases and 6 bases, with 5 bases remaining between them. There are 11 residues in the CDR3. CDR1 is MNHNY and CDR2 is SVGAGI in the germline V gene (reference sequence). The CDR3 sequence: CASSYGGEQYF. In DNA, the CDR3 is TGTGCCAGCAGTTACGGCGGCGAGCAGTACTTC.

The chain links TRBV7-9 to TRBJ2-7; 9 bases are a match to TRBD1. Germline CDR1 reads SEHNR; CDR2 reads FQNEAQ (reference sequence). The ends lost 5 bases at V and 4 bases at J; junction bases unmatched: 12. CDR3 length: 16 amino acids. The CDR3 loop reads CASSPEGTGPIYEQYF. The CDR3 DNA is TGTGCCAGCAGCCCGGAGGGGACAGGGCCCATTTACGAGCAGTACTTC.

The CDR3 reads CASSRPPRGVHEQYF. The CDR3, as DNA: TGTGCCAGCAGCCGCCCTCCCCGTGGGGTCCACGAGCAGTACTTC. V usage is TRBV7-2 and J usage is TRBJ2-7; D is uncertain. The CDR3 length is 15 residues. Looked up from germline, CDR1 is SGHTA and CDR2 is FQGNSA. Trimming took off 5 bases at V and 5 bases at J, with 19 bases between the two ends.